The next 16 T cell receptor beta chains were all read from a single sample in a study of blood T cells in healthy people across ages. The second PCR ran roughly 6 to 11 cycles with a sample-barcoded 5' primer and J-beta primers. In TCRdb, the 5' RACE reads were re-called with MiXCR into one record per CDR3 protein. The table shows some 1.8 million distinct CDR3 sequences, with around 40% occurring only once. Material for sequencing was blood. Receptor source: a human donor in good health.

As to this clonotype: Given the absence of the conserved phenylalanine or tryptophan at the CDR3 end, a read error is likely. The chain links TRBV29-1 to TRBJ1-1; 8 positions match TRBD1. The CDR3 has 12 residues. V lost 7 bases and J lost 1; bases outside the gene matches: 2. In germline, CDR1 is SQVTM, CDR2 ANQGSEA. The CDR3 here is CSAGTGNTEAFC. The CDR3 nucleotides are TGCAGCGCTGGGACAGGGAACACTGAAGCTTTCTGT.

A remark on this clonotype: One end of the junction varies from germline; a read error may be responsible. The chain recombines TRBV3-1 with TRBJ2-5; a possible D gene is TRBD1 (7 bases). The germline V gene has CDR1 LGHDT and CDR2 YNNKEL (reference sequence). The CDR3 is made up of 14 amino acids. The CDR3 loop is CVSSVQGGLETQYF. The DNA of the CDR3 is TGTGTCAGCAGCGTGCAGGGGGGTTTGGAGACCCAGTACTTC.

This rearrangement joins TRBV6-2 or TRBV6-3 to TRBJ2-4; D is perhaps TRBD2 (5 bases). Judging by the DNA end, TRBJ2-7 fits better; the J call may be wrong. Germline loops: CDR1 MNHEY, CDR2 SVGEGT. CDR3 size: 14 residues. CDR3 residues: CASGSRRDFYEQYF. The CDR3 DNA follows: TGTGCCAGCGGGAGTCGGCGTGACTTCTACGAGCAGTACTTC.

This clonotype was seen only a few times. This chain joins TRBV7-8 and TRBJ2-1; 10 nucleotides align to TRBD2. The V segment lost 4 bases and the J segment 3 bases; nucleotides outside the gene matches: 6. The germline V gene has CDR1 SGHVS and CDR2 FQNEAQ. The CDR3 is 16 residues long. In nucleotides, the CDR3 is TGTGCCAGCAGCTATACTAGCGGGGCACTCTACAATGAGCAGTTCTTC. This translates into CASSYTSGALYNEQFF.

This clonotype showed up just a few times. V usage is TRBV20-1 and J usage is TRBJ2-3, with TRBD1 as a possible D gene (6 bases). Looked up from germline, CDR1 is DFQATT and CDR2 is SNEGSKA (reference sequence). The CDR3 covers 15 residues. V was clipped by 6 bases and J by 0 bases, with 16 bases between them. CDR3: CSATPGHSSTDTQYF. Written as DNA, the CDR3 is TGCAGTGCGACACCGGGACACTCTAGCACAGATACGCAGTATTTT.

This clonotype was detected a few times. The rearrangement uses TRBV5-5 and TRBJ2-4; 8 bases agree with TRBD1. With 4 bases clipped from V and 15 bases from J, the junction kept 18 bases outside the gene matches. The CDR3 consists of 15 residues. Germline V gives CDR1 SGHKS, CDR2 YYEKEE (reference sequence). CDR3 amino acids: CASSIPGQENYEGYF. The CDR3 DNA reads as TGTGCCAGCAGCATACCGGGACAGGAGAACTACGAGGGGTACTTC.

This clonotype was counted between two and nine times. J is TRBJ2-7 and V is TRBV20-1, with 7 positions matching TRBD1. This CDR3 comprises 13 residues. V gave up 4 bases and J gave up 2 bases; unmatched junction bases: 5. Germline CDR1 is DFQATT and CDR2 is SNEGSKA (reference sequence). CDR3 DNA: TGCAGTGCTACTCCGGGACAGACCTACGAGCAGTACTTC. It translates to CSATPGQTYEQYF.

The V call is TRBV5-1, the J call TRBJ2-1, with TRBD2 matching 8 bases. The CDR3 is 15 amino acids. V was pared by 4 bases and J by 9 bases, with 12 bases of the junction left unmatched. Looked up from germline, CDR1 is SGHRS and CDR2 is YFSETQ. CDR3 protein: CASSPRGGSNTEQFF. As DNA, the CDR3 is TGCGCCAGCAGCCCCCGCGGGGGGTCTAATACTGAGCAGTTCTTC.

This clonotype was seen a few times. Written as DNA, the CDR3 is TGTGCCACCAGCAGACCCGGGACAGGCATTGAAGCTTTCTTT. It translates to CATSRPGTGIEAFF. The rearrangement joins TRBV15 to TRBJ1-1, with 8 positions matching TRBD1. Trimming cost V 2 bases and J 7 bases; bases outside gene matches: 6. This CDR3 has 14 residues. Germline V gene lookup returns CDR1 LNHNV and CDR2 YYDKDF (reference sequence).

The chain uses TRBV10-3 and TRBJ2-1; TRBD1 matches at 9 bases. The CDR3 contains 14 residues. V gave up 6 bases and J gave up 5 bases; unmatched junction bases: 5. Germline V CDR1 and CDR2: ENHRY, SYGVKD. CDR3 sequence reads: CAISLGQGNNEQFF. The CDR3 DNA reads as TGTGCCATCAGCCTAGGACAGGGGAACAATGAGCAGTTCTTC.

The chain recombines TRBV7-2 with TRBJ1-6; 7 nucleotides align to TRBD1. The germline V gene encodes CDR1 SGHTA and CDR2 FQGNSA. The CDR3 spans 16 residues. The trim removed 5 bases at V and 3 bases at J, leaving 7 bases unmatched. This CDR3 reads CASSARQGGYNSPLHF. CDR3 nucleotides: TGTGCCAGCAGCGCAAGACAGGGAGGCTATAATTCACCCCTCCACTTT.

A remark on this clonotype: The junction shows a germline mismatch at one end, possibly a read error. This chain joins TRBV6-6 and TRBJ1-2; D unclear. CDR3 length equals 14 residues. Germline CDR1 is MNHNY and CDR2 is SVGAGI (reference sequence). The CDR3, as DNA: TGTGTCAGCAGTTCAGAAGGAGCTAACTATGGCTACACCTTC. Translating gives CVSSSEGANYGYTF.

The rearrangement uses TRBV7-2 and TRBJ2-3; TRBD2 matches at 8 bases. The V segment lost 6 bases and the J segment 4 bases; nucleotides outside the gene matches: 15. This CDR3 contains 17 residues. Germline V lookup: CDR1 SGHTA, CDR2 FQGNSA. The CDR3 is CASRKTGTRRHADTQYF. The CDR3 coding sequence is TGTGCCAGCAGAAAGACCGGGACTAGGAGGCACGCAGATACGCAGTATTTT.

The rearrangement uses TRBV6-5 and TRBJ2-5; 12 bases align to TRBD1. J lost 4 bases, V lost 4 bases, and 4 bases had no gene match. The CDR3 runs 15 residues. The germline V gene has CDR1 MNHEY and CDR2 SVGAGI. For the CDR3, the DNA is TGTGCCAGCAGTTCGCCGGGACAGGGGGCAGAGACCCAGTACTTC. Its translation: CASSSPGQGAETQYF.

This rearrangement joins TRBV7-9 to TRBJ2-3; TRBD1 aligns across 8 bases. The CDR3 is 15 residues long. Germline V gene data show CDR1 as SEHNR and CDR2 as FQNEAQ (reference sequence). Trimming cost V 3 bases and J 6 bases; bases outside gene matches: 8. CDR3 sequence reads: CASSLTPDRDDTQYF. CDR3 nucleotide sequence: TGTGCCAGCAGCTTGACGCCGGACAGGGACGATACGCAGTATTTT.

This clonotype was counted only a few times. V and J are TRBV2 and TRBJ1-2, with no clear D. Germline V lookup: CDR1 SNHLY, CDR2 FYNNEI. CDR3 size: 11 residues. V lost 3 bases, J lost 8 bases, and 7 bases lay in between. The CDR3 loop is CASSDRWGYTF. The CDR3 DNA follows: TGTGCCAGCAGTGATAGGTGGGGCTACACCTTC.